These 25 T cell receptor beta chains originate from one sample sequenced in a study of OX40 agonist ivuxolimab in advanced cancers. Data came from immunoSEQ multiplex PCR; TCRdb stores just in-frame clones and leaves some out. The data contain about 25,000 clones, approximately 79% of them singletons. Sequenced here: CD4+ or CD8+ T cells sorted from blood, sampled in a trial of the OX40 agonist ivuxolimab. The source of these receptors is an adult with an advanced solid tumor such as melanoma, head and neck, liver or kidney cancer.

The gene calls are TRBV5-4 and TRBJ1-3; D gene unclear. Germline CDR1 and CDR2: SGHNT and YYREEE (reference sequence). Trimming pared 0 bases from V and 3 bases from J, leaving 13 bases between. The CDR3 loop spans 16 amino acids. The CDR3 DNA reads TGTGCCAGCAGCTTGGATGTAGGGCGCTATGGAAACACCATATATTTT. It translates to CASSLDVGRYGNTIYF.

The chain joins TRBV27 to TRBJ1-2; no clear D gene. Trimming stripped 2 bases from V and 7 bases from J, with 11 bases between. Germline lookup yields CDR1 MNHEY and CDR2 SMNVEV (reference sequence). The CDR3 is made up of 13 amino acids. The CDR3 DNA reads as TGTGCCAGCAGTTTAGGCCCGGGCAGTGGCTACACCTTC. Translated: CASSLGPGSGYTF.

This sequence joins TRBV7-8 and TRBJ1-4, with 10 nucleotides matching TRBD1. The V and J ends lost 5 bases and 4 bases, in that order; junction bases with no gene match: 4. Germline V gene sequence: CDR1 SGHVS, CDR2 FQNEAQ. The CDR3 extends over 15 amino acids. This CDR3 is CASSRGTGVNEKLFF. The CDR3, as DNA: TGTGCCAGCAGCCGAGGGACAGGGGTTAATGAAAAACTGTTTTTT.

The V gene is TRBV5-6, the J gene TRBJ1-2; possibly TRBD1 for D (5 bases). The germline V gene encodes CDR1 SGHDT and CDR2 YYEEEE. Trimming took off 4 bases at V and 3 bases at J, with 22 bases between the two ends. The CDR3 consists of 17 residues. CDR3 nucleotide sequence: TGTGCCAGCAGCCCCGTCGCGGGACCCCTAAACCACTATGGCTACACCTTC. This translates into CASSPVAGPLNHYGYTF.

The chain links TRBV5-4 to TRBJ2-7; 8 nucleotides agree with TRBD2. The germline V gene encodes CDR1 SGHNT and CDR2 YYREEE (reference sequence). With 2 bases clipped from V and 0 bases from J, the junction kept 7 bases outside the gene matches. The CDR3 runs to 16 residues. CDR3 DNA: TGTGCCAGCAGCTTACAGGGACTAGGGAGCTCCTACGAGCAGTACTTC. Its translation is CASSLQGLGSSYEQYF.

This clone was counted once. This CDR3 reads CASSPGRRGNTEAFF. CDR3 DNA sequence: TGTGCCAGCAGTCCCGGCCGCAGGGGGAACACTGAAGCTTTCTTT. V gene TRBV27 combines with J gene TRBJ1-1, with D maybe TRBD1 (6 bases). Germline-derived CDR1 and CDR2 are MNHEY and SMNVEV (reference sequence). The V end was cut by 5 bases, the J end by 1 base, with 14 bases between. The CDR3 totals 15 residues.

This clone showed up just a few times. The J gene is TRBJ2-1, the V gene TRBV4-1; 9 positions match TRBD2. The CDR3 spans 16 residues. V was pared by 0 bases and J by 4 bases, with 4 bases of the junction left unmatched. The germline CDR1 and CDR2 sequences are MGHRA and YSYEKL. The CDR3 loop is CASSQEGLAWYNEQFF. For the CDR3, the DNA is TGCGCCAGCAGCCAAGAGGGACTAGCATGGTACAATGAGCAGTTCTTC.

The chain is built from TRBV5-1 and TRBJ2-3; D unresolved. The CDR3 is made up of 15 amino acids. V lost 2 bases to trimming and J lost 5 bases, with 15 bases between them. Germline loops: CDR1 SGHRS, CDR2 YFSETQ. DNA of the CDR3: TGCGCCAGCAGCTTCTTGGCCCCTCAATTAGATACGCAGTATTTT. Its protein product is CASSFLAPQLDTQYF.

The chain has TRBV10-3 and TRBJ1-6, with unresolved D. V lost 4 bases and J lost 4, with 5 bases in between. Germline V gene data show CDR1 as ENHRY and CDR2 as SYGVKD. The CDR3 length is 13 residues. CDR3 sequence: CAISAGYNSPLHF. The CDR3 DNA reads as TGTGCCATCAGTGCGGGTTATAATTCACCCCTCCACTTT.

The rearrangement uses TRBV5-6 and TRBJ2-3; D gene uncertain. Germline CDR1 and CDR2: SGHDT and YYEEEE. Trimming removed 4 bases from V and 2 bases from J, with 17 bases in between. The CDR3 covers 16 residues. The chain's CDR3 is CASSQPALLITDTQYF. The CDR3 DNA reads as TGTGCCAGCAGCCAACCCGCGTTGCTCATCACAGATACGCAGTATTTT. The full variable domain, completed using reference TRBV5-6 and TRBJ2-3, is DAGVTQSPTHLIKTRGQQVTLRCSPKSGHDTVSWYQQALGQGPQFIFQYYEEEERQRGNFPDRFSGHQFPNYSSELNVNALLLGDSALYLCASSQPALLITDTQYFGPGTRLTVL.

The gene calls are TRBV5-1 and TRBJ1-5; TRBD1 agrees at 9 bases. This CDR3 has 17 amino acids. V shed 2 bases and J 4 bases; nucleotides not matched to a gene: 10. Germline values: CDR1 SGHRS, CDR2 YFSETQ. This CDR3 reads CASSLHSVGQGNQPQHF. CDR3 DNA: TGCGCCAGCAGCTTACATTCTGTGGGACAGGGAAATCAGCCCCAGCATTTT.

This clone was seen only once. The rearrangement joins TRBV29-1 to TRBJ1-1; TRBD1 matches at 11 bases. The junction had 8 bases not matched to a gene; V was cut back by 5 bases and J by 3 bases. This CDR3 has 15 amino acids. The V gene's germline CDR1 is SQVTM and CDR2 ANQGSEA. The CDR3 spells CSVIGTGGAYTEAFF. The CDR3 nucleotides read TGCAGCGTTATCGGGACAGGGGGGGCGTACACTGAAGCTTTCTTT. The whole variable domain, remainder taken from reference TRBV29-1 and TRBJ1-1, is SAVISQKPSRDICQRGTSLTIQCQVDSQVTMMFWYRQQPGQSLTLIATANQGSEATYESGFVIDKFPISRPNLTFSTLTVSNMSPEDSSIYLCSVIGTGGAYTEAFFGQGTRLTVV.

Worth noting for this clone: In the same sample, other DNA sequences code for this CDR3. V is TRBV4-2 and J is TRBJ2-5; TRBD2 matches at 12 bases. V shed 0 bases, J shed 0 bases, and the junction held 5 bases outside the gene matches. This CDR3 region has 18 residues. Germline CDR1 reads LGHNA; CDR2 reads YNFKEQ. The CDR3 bases are TGTGCCAGCAGCCAAGATCTAGCGGGGGGGCGGAACCAAGAGACCCAGTACTTC. This gives the protein CASSQDLAGGRNQETQYF.

The V call is TRBV29-1, the J call TRBJ2-1; TRBD1 matches at 9 bases. CDR3 length: 14 amino acids. V lost 5 bases, J lost 7 bases, and 9 bases stayed unmatched. CDR1 SQVTM and CDR2 ANQGSEA come from the germline V gene. Here the CDR3 reads CSVPTGGSVNEQFF. DNA for the CDR3: TGCAGCGTTCCTACAGGGGGCTCAGTAAATGAGCAGTTCTTC.

To note about this clone: Other DNA sequences from this sample encode an identical CDR3 as well. The V and J genes are TRBV10-3 and TRBJ2-7; TRBD2 matches 9 bases. In germline, CDR1 is ENHRY, CDR2 SYGVKD. This CDR3 has 13 amino acids. With V trimmed by 8 bases and J by 7 bases, 9 bases remained unmatched. The CDR3 bases are TGTGCCATCCGGGGCGGGGGGGCCGAAGAGCAGTACTTC. This codes for CAIRGGGAEEQYF.

This chain uses TRBV5-1 with TRBJ1-1, with no clear D. This CDR3 is built from 13 residues. The V end lost 0 bases, the J end lost 1 base, and 4 bases lay between the germline ends. CDR1 and CDR2 (germline): SGHRS, YFSETQ. The CDR3 here is CASSLDRNTEAFF. CDR3 DNA: TGCGCCAGCAGCTTGGACAGGAACACTGAAGCTTTCTTT.

This clone was seen a few times. This chain uses TRBV29-1 with TRBJ2-7, with D unclear. CDR3 length: 12 residues. In germline, CDR1 is SQVTM, CDR2 ANQGSEA. V was cut by 2 bases and J by 0 bases, with 5 bases left in between. This chain's CDR3 is CSVELNSYEQYF. The CDR3 bases are TGCAGCGTTGAACTGAACTCCTACGAGCAGTACTTC.

This clone has just one count. This sequence joins TRBV19 and TRBJ2-1; 7 nucleotides agree with TRBD1. The germline V gene encodes CDR1 LNHDA and CDR2 SQIVND (reference sequence). CDR3 length: 15 residues. Unmatched junction bases numbered 9, after V lost 5 bases and J lost 5 bases. Written as DNA, the CDR3 is TGTGCCAGTAGTCCCTATCTACAGGGGCACAATGAGCAGTTCTTC. Its protein is CASSPYLQGHNEQFF.

The rearrangement links TRBV6-1 to TRBJ2-1; weak D call: TRBD1 (5 bases). Germline V gene lookup returns CDR1 MNHNS and CDR2 SASEGT. CDR3 length: 13 residues. V shed 10 bases and J shed 4 bases, with 14 bases lying between them. The CDR3 sequence is CATTLSGYNEQFF. DNA of the CDR3: TGTGCCACGACACTTTCAGGGTACAATGAGCAGTTCTTC.

CDR3 sequence reads: CASSQDPYGYTF. CDR3 DNA sequence: TGTGCCAGCAGCCAAGACCCCTATGGCTACACCTTC. The chain carries TRBV5-4 and TRBJ1-2; D is uncertain. V was cut by 4 bases and J by 4 bases, with 8 bases left in between. The germline V gene encodes CDR1 SGHNT and CDR2 YYREEE (reference sequence). The CDR3 totals 12 residues.

The chain is built from TRBV5-1 and TRBJ2-2, with TRBD2 identical over 14 bases. The CDR3 has 19 amino acids. The V gene's germline CDR1 is SGHRS and CDR2 YFSETQ. V was clipped by 0 bases and J by 0 bases; unmatched bases: 4. The CDR3: CASSLGTSGGFTNTGELFF. The CDR3 nucleotides read TGCGCCAGCAGCTTGGGGACTAGCGGGGGGTTTACGAACACCGGGGAGCTGTTTTTT.

There are a few counts of this clone. The chain is built from TRBV7-9 and TRBJ1-1; D unclear. Trimming shortened V by 4 bases and J by 10 bases, and 13 bases separated the two germline ends. The CDR3 extends over 12 amino acids. Germline V gene data show CDR1 as SEHNR and CDR2 as FQNEAQ (reference sequence). CDR3 sequence reads: CASSWPVVGAFF. The CDR3 bases are TGTGCCAGCAGCTGGCCTGTGGTAGGAGCTTTCTTT.

With regard to this clone: A far larger clone is off by one base, so a read error is likely. The same CDR3 arises from other DNA sequences in this sample as well. This chain joins TRBV4-1 and TRBJ2-5; 8 bases map to TRBD1. The CDR3 totals 14 residues. Germline values: CDR1 MGHRA, CDR2 YSYEKL. V lost 1 base, J lost 3 bases, and 1 base stayed unmatched. The CDR3 region has the DNA TGCGCCAGCAGCCAAGGGACAGGGAAAGAGACCCAGTACTTC. Translating gives CASSQGTGKETQYF.

The gene calls are TRBV28 and TRBJ1-1, with no clear D. With 3 bases removed from V and 1 base from J, the gap between germline ends came to 6 bases. This CDR3 has 13 amino acids. CDR1 and CDR2 from the germline V gene are MDHEN and SYDVKM. This chain's CDR3 is CASSFKGNTEAFF. The CDR3 DNA reads TGTGCCAGCAGTTTTAAGGGGAACACTGAAGCTTTCTTT.

The CDR3: CASSPWGGFSNQPQHF. In DNA, the CDR3 is TGTGCCAGCAGCCCCTGGGGCGGATTTAGCAATCAGCCCCAGCATTTT. The chain employs TRBV7-8 and TRBJ1-5; D possibly corresponds to TRBD1 (5 bases). The germline V and J ends were trimmed by 5 bases and 0 bases, with 14 bases remaining between them. Germline V gene lookup returns CDR1 SGHVS and CDR2 FQNEAQ. This CDR3 has 16 amino acids. Complete variable domain (other parts from reference TRBV7-8 and TRBJ1-5): GAGVSQSPRYKVAKRGQDVALRCDPISGHVSLFWYQQALGQGPEFLTYFQNEAQLDKSGLPSDRFFAERPEGSVSTLKIQRTQQEDSAVYLCASSPWGGFSNQPQHFGDGTRLSIL.